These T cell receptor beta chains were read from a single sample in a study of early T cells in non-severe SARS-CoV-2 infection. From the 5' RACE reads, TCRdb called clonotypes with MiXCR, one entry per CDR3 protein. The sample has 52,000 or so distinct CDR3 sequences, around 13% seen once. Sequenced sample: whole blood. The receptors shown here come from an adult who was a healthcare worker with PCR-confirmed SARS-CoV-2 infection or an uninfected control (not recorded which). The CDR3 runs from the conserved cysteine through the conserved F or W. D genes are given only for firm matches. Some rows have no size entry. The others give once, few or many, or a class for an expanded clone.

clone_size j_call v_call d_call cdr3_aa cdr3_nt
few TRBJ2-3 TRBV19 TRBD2 CASSMITSGGDTQYF TGTGCCAGTAGTATGATCACTAGCGGGGGAGATACGCAGTATTTT
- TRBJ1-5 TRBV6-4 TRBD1 CASRLDRGTEPQHF TGTGCCAGCAGATTGGACAGGGGGACTGAGCCCCAGCATTTT
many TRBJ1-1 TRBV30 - CAWRQNTEAFF TGTGCCTGGAGACAGAACACTGAAGCTTTCTTT
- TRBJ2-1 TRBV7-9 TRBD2 CASSLGLAGDNEQFF TGTGCCAGCAGCTTAGGCCTAGCGGGAGACAATGAGCAGTTCTTC
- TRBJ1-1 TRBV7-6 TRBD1 CASSLSYRTGGTWDTEAFF TGTGCCAGCAGCTTATCGTATCGGACAGGGGGCACTTGGGACACTGAAGCTTTCTTT
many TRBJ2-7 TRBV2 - CASSEQGGPPYEQYF TGTGCCAGCAGTGAACAGGGGGGCCCTCCCTACGAGCAGTACTTC
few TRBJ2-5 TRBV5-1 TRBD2 CASSQSPSGVGETQYF TGCGCCAGCAGCCAATCCCCGAGCGGGGTCGGAGAGACCCAGTACTTC
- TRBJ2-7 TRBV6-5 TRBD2 CASSPEGAGGFYEQYF TGTGCCAGCAGCCCCGAAGGTGCGGGGGGCTTCTACGAGCAGTACTTC
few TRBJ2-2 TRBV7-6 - CASSPQSTGELFF TGTGCCAGCAGCCCCCAATCCACCGGGGAGCTGTTTTTT
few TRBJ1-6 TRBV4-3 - CASSQDPPGSSYNSPLHF TGCGCCAGCAGCCAAGATCCCCCCGGGAGCTCCTATAATTCACCCCTCCACTTT
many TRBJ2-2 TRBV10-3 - CAIGPDQTGELFF TGTGCCATCGGCCCGGACCAAACCGGGGAGCTGTTTTTT
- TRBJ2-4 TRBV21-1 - CASSKATGEIIQYF TGTGCCAGCAGCAAGGCGACAGGGGAGATCATTCAGTACTTC
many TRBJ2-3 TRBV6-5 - CASSYKQEGRKTSTDTQYF TGTGCCAGCAGTTACAAGCAAGAGGGGCGGAAAACGAGCACAGATACGCAGTATTTT
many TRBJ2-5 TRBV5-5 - CASSPFVETQYF TGTGCCAGCAGCCCGTTTGTCGAGACCCAGTACTTC
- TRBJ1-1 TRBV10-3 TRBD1 CAITHRGMNTEAFF TGTGCCATCACCCACAGGGGTATGAACACTGAAGCTTTCTTT
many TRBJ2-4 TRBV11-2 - CASSPELAKNIQYF TGTGCCAGCAGCCCAGAACTAGCCAAAAACATTCAGTACTTC
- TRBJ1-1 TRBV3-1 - CASSHPPSPEAFF TGTGCCAGCAGCCACCCCCCCAGCCCTGAAGCTTTCTTT
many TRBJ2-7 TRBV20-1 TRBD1 CSARTYRDRVGEQYF TGCAGTGCTAGAACTTACCGGGACAGGGTCGGCGAGCAGTACTTC
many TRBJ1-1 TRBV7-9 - CASKLGTNTEAFF TGTGCCAGCAAACTGGGGACGAACACTGAAGCTTTCTTT
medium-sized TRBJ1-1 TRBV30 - CAWSVELVQGRETEAFF TGTGCCTGGAGTGTAGAGTTAGTCCAGGGGAGAGAGACTGAAGCTTTCTTT
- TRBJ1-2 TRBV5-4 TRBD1 CASSQQGGGYTF TGTGCCAGCAGTCAACAGGGGGGAGGCTACACCTTC
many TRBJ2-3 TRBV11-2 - CASSLVPDAGTQYF TGTGCCAGCAGCTTAGTACCGGACGCGGGTACGCAGTATTTT
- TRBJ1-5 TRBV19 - CASSTMTGPSNQPQHF TGTGCCAGTAGTACTATGACAGGTCCTAGCAATCAGCCCCAGCATTTT
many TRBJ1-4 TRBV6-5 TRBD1 CASSYSGTGGLGKLFF TGTGCCAGCAGTTACTCCGGGACAGGGGGATTGGGAAAACTGTTTTTT
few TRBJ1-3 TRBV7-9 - CASSSAGTGNTIYF TGTGCCAGCAGTTCCGCAGGAACTGGAAACACCATATATTTT
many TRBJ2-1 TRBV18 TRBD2 CASSLKTSVDNEQFF TGTGCCAGCTCACTCAAGACTAGCGTCGACAATGAGCAGTTCTTC
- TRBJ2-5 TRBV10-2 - CASSAGQLYQETQYF TGCGCCAGCAGCGCGGGACAGCTGTACCAAGAGACCCAGTACTTC
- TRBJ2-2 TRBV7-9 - CASSLVPSAGELFF TGTGCCAGCAGCTTAGTACCCAGCGCCGGGGAGCTGTTTTTT
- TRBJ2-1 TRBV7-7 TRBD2 CASSRTGLVNEQFF TGTGCTAGCAGCCGCACAGGACTAGTCAATGAGCAGTTCTTC
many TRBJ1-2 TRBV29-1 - CSVEGAEGSVYGYTF TGCAGCGTTGAAGGCGCCGAGGGAAGCGTCTATGGCTACACCTTC
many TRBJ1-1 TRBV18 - CASSPGAVRNTEAFF TGTGCCAGCTCACCTGGGGCAGTAAGAAACACTGAAGCTTTCTTT
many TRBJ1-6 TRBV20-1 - CSAAGIDSSYNSPLHF TGCAGTGCGGCAGGGATCGACAGCTCCTATAATTCACCCCTCCACTTT
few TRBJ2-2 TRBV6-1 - CASSIIWSPNTGELFF TGTGCCAGCAGTATCATCTGGAGCCCGAACACCGGGGAGCTGTTTTTT
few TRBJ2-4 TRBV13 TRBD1 CASSGDRGNIQYF TGTGCCAGCAGCGGAGACAGGGGAAACATTCAGTACTTC
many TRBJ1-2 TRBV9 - CASSVGQDYGYTF TGTGCCAGCAGCGTAGGACAGGACTATGGCTACACCTTC